The 4 T cell receptor beta chains listed next were all sequenced from one sample in a study of T cell responses to AZD1222 COVID-19 vaccine. The assay was immunoSEQ multiplex PCR, and TCRdb's table has in-frame clones only and misses some. This sample carries over 130,000 clones, roughly 89% of them seen once, and the ten largest clones take approximately 4.8%. This specimen consisted of peripheral blood, obtained on day 0 of AZD1222 vaccination. These TCRs come from an adult in good health.

This chain uses TRBV5-4 with TRBJ2-5; 10 bases agree with TRBD2. V lost 5 bases and J lost 0; bases outside the gene matches: 4. The CDR3 has 15 amino acids. The germline gives CDR1 SGHNT, CDR2 YYREEE (reference sequence). The CDR3 loop reads CASSTTSGYQETQYF. CDR3 in DNA: TGTGCCAGCAGTACGACTAGCGGGTACCAAGAGACCCAGTACTTC.

The CDR3 nucleotides are TGTGCCAGCAGCCAAGGATATAGCGGGAACTCCTACAATGAGCAGTTCTTC. Encoded protein: CASSQGYSGNSYNEQFF. V and J are TRBV3-1 (or the pseudogene TRBV3-2) and TRBJ2-1; 8 bases are a match to TRBD2. Germline values: CDR1 LGHDT, CDR2 YNNKEL (reference sequence). The V segment lost 1 base and the J segment 0 bases; nucleotides outside the gene matches: 5. This CDR3 contains 17 residues.

This clone was seen a handful of times. The chain has TRBV29-1 and TRBJ2-2; TRBD2 matches at 9 bases. Losses at the gene ends were 5 bases for V and 5 bases for J; bases not matched to a gene: 6. The CDR3 extends over 14 amino acids. Germline V lookup: CDR1 SQVTM, CDR2 ANQGSEA. For the CDR3, the DNA is TGCAGCGTTTTGGCGGGGGGGCCTACCGGGGAGCTGTTTTTT. Translation: CSVLAGGPTGELFF.

The chain has TRBV28 and TRBJ1-1; D is undetermined. The CDR3 covers 12 residues. The V end was cut by 2 bases, the J end by 7 bases, with 8 bases between. From germline, CDR1 is MDHEN and CDR2 SYDVKM. The CDR3 DNA sequence: TGTGCCAGCAGTTTACGGGCATTTGAAGCTTTCTTT. Its protein is CASSLRAFEAFF.